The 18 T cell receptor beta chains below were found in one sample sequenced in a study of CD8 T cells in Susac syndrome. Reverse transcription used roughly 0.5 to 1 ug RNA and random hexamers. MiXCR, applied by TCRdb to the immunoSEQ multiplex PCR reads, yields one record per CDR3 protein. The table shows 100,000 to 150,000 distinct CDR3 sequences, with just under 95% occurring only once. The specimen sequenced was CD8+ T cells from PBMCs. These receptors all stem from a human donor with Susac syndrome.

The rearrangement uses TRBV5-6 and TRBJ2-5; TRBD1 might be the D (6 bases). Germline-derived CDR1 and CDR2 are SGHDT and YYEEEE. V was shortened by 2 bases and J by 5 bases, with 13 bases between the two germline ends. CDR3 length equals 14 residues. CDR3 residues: CASSLQGFPETQYF. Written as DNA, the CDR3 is TGTGCCAGCAGCTTACAGGGTTTTCCCGAGACCCAGTACTTC.

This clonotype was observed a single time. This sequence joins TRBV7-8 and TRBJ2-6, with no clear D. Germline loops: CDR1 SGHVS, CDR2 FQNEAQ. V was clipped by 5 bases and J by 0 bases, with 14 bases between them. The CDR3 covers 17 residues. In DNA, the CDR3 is TGTGCCAGCAGCCGCCTTCGGATAGGCTCTGGGGCCAACGTCCTGACTTTC. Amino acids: CASSRLRIGSGANVLTF.

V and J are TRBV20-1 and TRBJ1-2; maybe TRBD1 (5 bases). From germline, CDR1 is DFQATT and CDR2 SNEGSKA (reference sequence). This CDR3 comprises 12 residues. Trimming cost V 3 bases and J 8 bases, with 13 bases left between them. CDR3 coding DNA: TGCAGTGCTAGTGAACAGGACGTCGGCTACACCTTC. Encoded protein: CSASEQDVGYTF.

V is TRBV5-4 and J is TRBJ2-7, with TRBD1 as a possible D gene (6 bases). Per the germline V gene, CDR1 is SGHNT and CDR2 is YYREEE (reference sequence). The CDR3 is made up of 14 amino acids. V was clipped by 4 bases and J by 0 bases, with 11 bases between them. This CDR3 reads CASSRGQNSYEQYF. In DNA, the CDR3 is TGTGCCAGCAGCCGCGGACAGAACTCCTACGAGCAGTACTTC. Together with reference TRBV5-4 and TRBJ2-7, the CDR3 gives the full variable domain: ETGVTQSPTHLIKTRGQQVTLRCSSQSGHNTVSWYQQALGQGPQFIFQYYREEENGRGNFPPRFSGLQFPNYSSELNVNALELDDSALYLCASSRGQNSYEQYFGPGTRLTVT.

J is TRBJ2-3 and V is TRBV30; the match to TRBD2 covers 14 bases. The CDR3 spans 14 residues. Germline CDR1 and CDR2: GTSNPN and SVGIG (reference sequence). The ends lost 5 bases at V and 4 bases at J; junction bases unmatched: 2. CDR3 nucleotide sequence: TGTGCCTGGGGACTAGCGGGAGGCGCAGATACGCAGTATTTT. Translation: CAWGLAGGADTQYF.

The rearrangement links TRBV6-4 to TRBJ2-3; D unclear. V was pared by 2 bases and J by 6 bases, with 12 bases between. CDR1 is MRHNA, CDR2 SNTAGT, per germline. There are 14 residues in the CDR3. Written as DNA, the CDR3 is TGTGCCAGCAGTGACAAGCTGGAATCCGATACGCAGTATTTT. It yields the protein CASSDKLESDTQYF.

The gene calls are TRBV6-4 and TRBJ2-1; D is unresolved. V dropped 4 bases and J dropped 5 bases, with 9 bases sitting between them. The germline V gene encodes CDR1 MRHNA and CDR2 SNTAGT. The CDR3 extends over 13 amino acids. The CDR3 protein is CASSGDMNNEQFF. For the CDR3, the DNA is TGTGCCAGCAGTGGGGATATGAACAATGAGCAGTTCTTC.

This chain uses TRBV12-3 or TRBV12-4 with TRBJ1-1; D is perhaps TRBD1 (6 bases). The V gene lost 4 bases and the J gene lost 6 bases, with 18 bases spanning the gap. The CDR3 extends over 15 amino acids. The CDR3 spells CASSSLPRDTAEAFF. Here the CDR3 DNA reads TGTGCCAGCAGTTCTCTGCCCCGGGACACAGCTGAAGCTTTCTTT.

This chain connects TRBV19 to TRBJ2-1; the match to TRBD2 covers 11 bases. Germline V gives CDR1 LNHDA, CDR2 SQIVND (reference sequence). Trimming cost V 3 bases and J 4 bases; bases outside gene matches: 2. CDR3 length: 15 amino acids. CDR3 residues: CASSISSGRYNEQFF. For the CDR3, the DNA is TGTGCCAGTAGTATCTCTAGCGGGAGGTACAATGAGCAGTTCTTC.

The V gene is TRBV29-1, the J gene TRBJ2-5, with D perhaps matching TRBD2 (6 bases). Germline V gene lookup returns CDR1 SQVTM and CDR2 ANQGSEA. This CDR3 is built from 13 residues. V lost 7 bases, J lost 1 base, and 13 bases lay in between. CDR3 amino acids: CSGLGLIQETQYF. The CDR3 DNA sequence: TGCAGCGGGTTGGGACTTATCCAAGAGACCCAGTACTTC.

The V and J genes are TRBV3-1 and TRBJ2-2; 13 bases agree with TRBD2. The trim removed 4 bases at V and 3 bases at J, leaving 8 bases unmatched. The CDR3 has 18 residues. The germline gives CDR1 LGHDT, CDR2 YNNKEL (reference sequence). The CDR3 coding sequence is TGTGCCAGCAGCCTTGGACTAGCGGGAGAGTCGCACACCGGGGAGCTGTTTTTT. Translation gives CASSLGLAGESHTGELFF.

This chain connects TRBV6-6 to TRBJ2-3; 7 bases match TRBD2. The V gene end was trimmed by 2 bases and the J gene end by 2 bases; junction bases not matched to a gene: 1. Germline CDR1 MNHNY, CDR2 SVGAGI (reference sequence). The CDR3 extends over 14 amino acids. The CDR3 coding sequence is TGTGCCAGCAGTTACGGGAGGGCCACAGATACGCAGTATTTT. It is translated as CASSYGRATDTQYF.

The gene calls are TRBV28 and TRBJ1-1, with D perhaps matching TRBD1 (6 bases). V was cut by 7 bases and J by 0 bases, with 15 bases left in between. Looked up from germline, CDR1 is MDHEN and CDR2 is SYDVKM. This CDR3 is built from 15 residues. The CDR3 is CASTLLKGVNTEAFF. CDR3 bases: TGTGCCAGCACCCTCCTTAAGGGGGTGAACACTGAAGCTTTCTTT. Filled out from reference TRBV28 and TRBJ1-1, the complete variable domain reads DVKVTQSSRYLVKRTGEKVFLECVQDMDHENMFWYRQDPGLGLRLIYFSYDVKMKEKGDIPEGYSVSREKKERFSLILESASTNQTSMYLCASTLLKGVNTEAFFGQGTRLTVV.

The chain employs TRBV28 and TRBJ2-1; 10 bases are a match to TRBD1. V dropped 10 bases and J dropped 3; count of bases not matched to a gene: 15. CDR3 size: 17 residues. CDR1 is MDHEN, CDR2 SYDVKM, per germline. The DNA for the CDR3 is TGTGCCATCTCCGGGACAGGGGATCCTCTTAACTACAATGAGCAGTTCTTC. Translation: CAISGTGDPLNYNEQFF.

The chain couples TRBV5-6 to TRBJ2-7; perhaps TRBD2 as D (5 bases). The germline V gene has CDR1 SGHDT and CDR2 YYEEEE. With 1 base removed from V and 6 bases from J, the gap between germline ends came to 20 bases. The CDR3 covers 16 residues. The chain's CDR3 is CASSLNLGGPPAEQYF. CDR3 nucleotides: TGTGCCAGCAGCTTGAACCTCGGAGGCCCCCCGGCCGAGCAGTACTTC. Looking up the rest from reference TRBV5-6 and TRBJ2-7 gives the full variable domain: DAGVTQSPTHLIKTRGQQVTLRCSPKSGHDTVSWYQQALGQGPQFIFQYYEEEERQRGNFPDRFSGHQFPNYSSELNVNALLLGDSALYLCASSLNLGGPPAEQYFGPGTRLTVT.

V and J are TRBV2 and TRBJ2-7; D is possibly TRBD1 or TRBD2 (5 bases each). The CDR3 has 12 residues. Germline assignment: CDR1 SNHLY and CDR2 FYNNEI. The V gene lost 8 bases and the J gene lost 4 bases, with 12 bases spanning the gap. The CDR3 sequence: CASEGFGYEQYF. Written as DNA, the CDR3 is TGTGCCAGCGAGGGGTTCGGGTACGAGCAGTACTTC. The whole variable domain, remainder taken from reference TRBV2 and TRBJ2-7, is EPEVTQTPSHQVTQMGQEVILRCVPISNHLYFYWYRQILGQKVEFLVSFYNNEISEKSEIFDDQFSVERPDGSNFTLKIRSTKLEDSAMYFCASEGFGYEQYFGPGTRLTVT.

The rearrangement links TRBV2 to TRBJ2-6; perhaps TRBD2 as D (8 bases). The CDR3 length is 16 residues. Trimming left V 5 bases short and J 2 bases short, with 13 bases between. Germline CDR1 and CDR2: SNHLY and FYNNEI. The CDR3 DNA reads TGTGCCAGCAGTCCGGGAGGGGGCGCTGGGGCCAACGTCCTGACTTTC. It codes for CASSPGGGAGANVLTF.

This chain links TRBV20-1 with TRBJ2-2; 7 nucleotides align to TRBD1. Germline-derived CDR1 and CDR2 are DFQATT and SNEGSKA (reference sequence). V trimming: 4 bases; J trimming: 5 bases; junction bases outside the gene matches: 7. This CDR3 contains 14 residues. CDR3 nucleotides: TGCAGTGCTACCGACAGGGAAGAGACCGGGGAGCTGTTTTTT. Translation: CSATDREETGELFF.